What follows are 20 T cell receptor beta chains derived from one specimen sequenced in a study of cytomegalovirus exposure and HLA in healthy donors. The PCR employed 60 Vbeta primers together with 13 Jbeta primers. TCRdb's table, derived via immunoSEQ multiplex PCR, lists solely in-frame clones and lacks some. The data show 150,000 to 200,000 clones, about 80% seen once. Sequencing input: PBMCs. Every receptor here comes from a man in his late teens or twenties in good health and CMV-seronegative.

The genes are TRBV7-9 and TRBJ2-5; 7 nucleotides match TRBD2. The CDR3 is 15 residues long. CDR1 and CDR2 from the germline V gene are SEHNR and FQNEAQ (reference sequence). Trimming cost V 5 bases and J 4 bases; bases outside gene matches: 10. The CDR3 DNA reads as TGTGCCAGCAGCCCCCCGGGGAGGGTTGGAGAGACCCAGTACTTC. Its protein is CASSPPGRVGETQYF. The variable domain in full, with the rest retrieved from reference TRBV7-9 and TRBJ2-5, is DTGVSQNPRHKITKRGQNVTFRCDPISEHNRLYWYRQTLGQGPEFLTYFQNEAQLEKSRLLSDRFSAERPKGSFSTLEIQRTEQGDSAMYLCASSPPGRVGETQYFGPGTRLLVL.

This clone was seen more than once but under ten times. V is TRBV6-6 and J is TRBJ2-7, with no clear D. There are 13 residues in the CDR3. In germline, CDR1 is MNHNY, CDR2 SVGAGI (reference sequence). Trimming left V 2 bases short and J 2 bases short, with 7 bases between. CDR3 loop: CASSYPQAYEQYF. For the CDR3, the DNA is TGTGCCAGCAGTTACCCGCAGGCCTACGAGCAGTACTTC.

Only a few counts were recorded for this clone. The chain couples TRBV4-1 to TRBJ2-7; D might be TRBD2 (6 bases). The CDR3 is 13 residues long. Germline CDR1 is MGHRA and CDR2 is YSYEKL. V lost 3 bases, J lost 3 bases, and 9 bases lay in between. The CDR3 is CASSHAGSYEQYF. The DNA of the CDR3 is TGCGCCAGCAGCCACGCCGGGAGCTACGAGCAGTACTTC.

This rearrangement joins TRBV2 to TRBJ1-4, with D perhaps matching TRBD1 (5 bases). From germline, CDR1 is SNHLY and CDR2 FYNNEI. The CDR3 is made up of 14 amino acids. V was trimmed by 3 bases and J by 7 bases, leaving 12 bases between them. The CDR3 is CASSDVGLREKLFF. For the CDR3, the DNA is TGTGCCAGCAGTGATGTGGGACTTCGTGAAAAACTGTTTTTT.

V gene TRBV27 combines with J gene TRBJ2-3, with D unclear. The V end lost 3 bases, the J end lost 2 bases, and 9 bases lay between the germline ends. This CDR3 has 14 amino acids. Per the germline V gene, CDR1 is MNHEY and CDR2 is SMNVEV (reference sequence). The CDR3 reads CASSLRRFTDTQYF. In DNA, the CDR3 is TGTGCCAGCAGTTTGCGGCGATTCACAGATACGCAGTATTTT.

The genes are TRBV27 and TRBJ2-6; 8 bases are a match to TRBD1. With 5 bases clipped from V and 0 bases from J, the junction kept 9 bases outside the gene matches. The CDR3 is 18 amino acids. Germline CDR1 reads MNHEY; CDR2 reads SMNVEV (reference sequence). The CDR3 DNA reads TGTGCCAGCAGTGCCCTCGGGACAGGTCGCTCTGGGGCCAACGTCCTGACTTTC. This encodes CASSALGTGRSGANVLTF.

V and J are TRBV6-1 and TRBJ1-5, with TRBD1 matching over 9 bases. The J segment lost 7 bases and the V segment lost 5 bases, leaving 6 bases of the junction unmatched. The CDR3 extends over 14 amino acids. Germline CDR1 reads MNHNS; CDR2 reads SASEGT. The CDR3 bases are TGTGCCAGCAGTCGCCGGGACAGGGTCCAGCCCCAGCATTTT. It codes for CASSRRDRVQPQHF.

CDR3 in amino acids: CASSVRQGVNEKLFF. The CDR3 DNA follows: TGTGCCAGCAGTGTAAGACAGGGGGTTAATGAAAAACTGTTTTTT. The chain employs TRBV2 and TRBJ1-4, with 9 bases matching TRBD1. V was pared by 4 bases and J by 4 bases, with 4 bases of the junction left unmatched. Germline assignment: CDR1 SNHLY and CDR2 FYNNEI. The CDR3 is made up of 15 amino acids. The whole variable domain, remainder taken from reference TRBV2 and TRBJ1-4, is EPEVTQTPSHQVTQMGQEVILRCVPISNHLYFYWYRQILGQKVEFLVSFYNNEISEKSEIFDDQFSVERPDGSNFTLKIRSTKLEDSAMYFCASSVRQGVNEKLFFGSGTQLSVL.

The V gene is TRBV28, the J gene TRBJ1-2; D is perhaps TRBD1 (5 bases). The CDR3 loop spans 12 amino acids. V dropped 8 bases and J dropped 5 bases, with 12 bases sitting between them. Germline V gene sequence: CDR1 MDHEN, CDR2 SYDVKM. CDR3 in DNA: TGTGCCAGCGGCTTTAAGGGGTATGGCTACACCTTC. Amino acids: CASGFKGYGYTF.

This clone was seen more than once but under ten times. This chain connects TRBV7-2 to TRBJ2-1; perhaps TRBD1 as D (5 bases). The CDR3 runs to 15 residues. The V gene's germline CDR1 is SGHTA and CDR2 FQGNSA. Trimming took off 2 bases at V and 4 bases at J, with 12 bases between the two ends. CDR3 amino acids: CASSLSLGAYNEQFF. CDR3 nucleotides: TGTGCCAGCAGCTTATCCCTAGGGGCTTACAATGAGCAGTTCTTC.

The rearrangement uses TRBV7-9 and TRBJ1-2; D is uncertain. The germline CDR1 and CDR2 sequences are SEHNR and FQNEAQ (reference sequence). The CDR3 covers 13 residues. Deletions cut 1 base from V and 4 bases from J, with 7 bases between. CDR3 sequence: CASSLGTAYGYTF. The DNA of the CDR3 is TGTGCCAGCAGCTTAGGGACTGCCTATGGCTACACCTTC.

The CDR3 protein is CASSRTGGAEQYF. The DNA of the CDR3 is TGTGCCAGCAGCAGGACAGGGGGCGCCGAGCAGTACTTC. The J gene is TRBJ2-7, the V gene TRBV7-3; 11 nucleotides agree with TRBD1. V dropped 5 bases and J dropped 6; count of bases not matched to a gene: 3. There are 13 residues in the CDR3. The germline CDR1 and CDR2 sequences are SGHTA and FQGTGA. Looking up the rest from reference TRBV7-3 and TRBJ2-7 gives the full variable domain: GAGVSQTPSNKVTEKGKYVELRCDPISGHTALYWYRQSLGQGPEFLIYFQGTGAADDSGLPNDRFFAVRPEGSVSTLKIQRTERGDSAVYLCASSRTGGAEQYFGPGTRLTVT.

The V and J genes are TRBV13 and TRBJ2-5; the match to TRBD1 covers 10 bases. CDR3 length equals 16 residues. Germline V CDR1 and CDR2: PRHDT, FYEKMQ (reference sequence). V lost 6 bases, J lost 4 bases, and 11 bases stayed unmatched. The DNA of the CDR3 is TGTGCCAGCAGTATCAGGGACAGGGGTTTGGGAGAGACCCAGTACTTC. Amino acid sequence: CASSIRDRGLGETQYF.

In its sample, this clone was seen a few times. The chain links TRBV7-4 to TRBJ2-7; 10 nucleotides match TRBD2. The length of the CDR3 is 15 residues. Per the germline V gene, CDR1 is SGHVT and CDR2 is SQSDAQ. With V trimmed by 5 bases and J by 1 base, 5 bases remained unmatched. This chain's CDR3 is CASSPKLAGSYEQYF. In nucleotides, the CDR3 is TGTGCCAGCAGCCCCAAACTAGCGGGGTCCTACGAGCAGTACTTC.

This clone showed up just a few times. The rearrangement links TRBV6-6 to TRBJ2-3; D might be TRBD1 (5 bases). The CDR3 spans 14 residues. The V end lost 2 bases, the J end lost 5 bases, and 11 bases lay between the germline ends. CDR1 and CDR2 from the germline V gene are MNHNY and SVGAGI (reference sequence). CDR3 residues: CASSYGSGKDTQYF. CDR3 in DNA: TGTGCCAGCAGTTACGGGTCAGGGAAAGATACGCAGTATTTT.

The sample holds one count of this clone. V usage is TRBV7-2 and J usage is TRBJ1-2; 7 bases align to TRBD1. This CDR3 has 17 residues. The V and J ends lost 7 bases and 7 bases, in that order; junction bases with no gene match: 21. In germline, CDR1 is SGHTA, CDR2 FQGNSA. As DNA, the CDR3 is TGTGCCAGCACCAAGCTTAGTACAGGGGACCTAAGGTCTGGCTACACCTTC. Its translation is CASTKLSTGDLRSGYTF.

The chain carries TRBV28 and TRBJ2-3; 7 bases agree with TRBD2. CDR1 and CDR2 (germline): MDHEN, SYDVKM. The CDR3 totals 16 residues. Unmatched junction bases numbered 11, after V lost 6 bases and J lost 2 bases. The chain's CDR3 is CASSTTSSGDTDTQYF. In nucleotides, the CDR3 is TGTGCCAGCAGCACCACCTCTAGCGGAGACACAGATACGCAGTATTTT.

This rearrangement joins TRBV28 to TRBJ1-5, with 10 bases fitting TRBD1. CDR1 and CDR2 (germline): MDHEN, SYDVKM. V dropped 6 bases and J dropped 5; count of bases not matched to a gene: 10. This CDR3 region has 16 residues. CDR3 protein: CASRWVGQGGHQPQHF. The CDR3 coding sequence is TGTGCCAGCAGATGGGTAGGACAGGGGGGCCATCAGCCCCAGCATTTT.

The CDR3 sequence: CASSPGTATEAFF. The CDR3 DNA follows: TGTGCCAGCAGCCCGGGGACAGCGACTGAAGCTTTCTTT. The chain couples TRBV7-6 to TRBJ1-1; 7 bases map to TRBD1. With V trimmed by 5 bases and J by 5 bases, 5 bases remained unmatched. This CDR3 comprises 13 residues. Per germline, CDR1 SGHVS and CDR2 FNYEAQ. The full variable domain, in which reference TRBV7-6 and TRBJ1-1 provide the parts outside the CDR3, is GAGVSQSPRYKVTKRGQDVALRCDPISGHVSLYWYRQALGQGPEFLTYFNYEAQQDKSGLPNDRFSAERPEGSISTLTIQRTEQRDSAMYRCASSPGTATEAFFGQGTRLTVV.

The CDR3 is CASSHLPGLEKRQYEQYF. CDR3 DNA: TGTGCCAGCAGCCACCTCCCGGGACTAGAGAAACGCCAGTACGAGCAGTACTTC. This chain links TRBV4-2 with TRBJ2-7, with 8 positions matching TRBD2. CDR3 length: 18 amino acids. V shed 3 bases, J shed 4 bases, and the junction held 17 bases outside the gene matches. Germline V gives CDR1 LGHNA, CDR2 YNFKEQ.